These 13 T cell receptor beta chains originate from one sample sequenced in a study of shared clonotypes between healthy human individuals. Profiling relied on immunoSEQ multiplex PCR, and the TCRdb table lists in-frame clones only, not all of them. The sample holds approximately 2.5 million clones, roughly 93% seen once. Sequenced input: naive CD4+ T cells from PBMCs. Subset: CD45RA+ positively selected. The source of these receptors is a man between 18 and 35 years old in good health. Some clones in this sample may be carry-over from other donors' samples.

The chain combines TRBV6-1 with TRBJ1-2, with D perhaps TRBD1 (5 bases). The ends were cut back, 3 bases at V and 6 bases at J, with 8 bases in the middle. The CDR3 has 12 amino acids. Germline V gives CDR1 MNHNS, CDR2 SASEGT. This CDR3 reads CASSDRDDGYTF. The CDR3 DNA reads TGTGCCAGCAGTGATAGGGACGATGGCTACACCTTC.

With regard to this clone: Different DNA sequences within this sample yield the same CDR3. J is TRBJ1-2 and V is TRBV10-3, with 7 nucleotides matching TRBD1. With 3 bases clipped from V and 4 bases from J, the junction kept 5 bases outside the gene matches. From germline, CDR1 is ENHRY and CDR2 SYGVKD. CDR3 size: 14 residues. CDR3 region: CAISEGGGGYGYTF. For the CDR3, the DNA is TGTGCCATCAGTGAAGGGGGCGGCGGCTATGGCTACACCTTC.

The chain links TRBV5-1 to TRBJ2-1; D is unresolved. Trimming took 1 base from V and 2 from J, leaving 10 bases between them. The CDR3 contains 15 residues. CDR1 is SGHRS and CDR2 is YFSETQ in the germline V gene. The CDR3 is CASSLTLAPYNEQFF. The CDR3 nucleotides read TGCGCCAGCAGCTTGACACTCGCCCCCTACAATGAGCAGTTCTTC.

The chain recombines TRBV30 with TRBJ2-2, with a possible D match to TRBD1 (7 bases). With 2 bases removed from V and 4 bases from J, the gap between germline ends came to 14 bases. Germline-derived CDR1 and CDR2 are GTSNPN and SVGIG (reference sequence). The CDR3 covers 15 residues. The CDR3 region is CAWSKDRRGTGELFF. The CDR3 DNA reads TGTGCCTGGAGTAAGGACAGGCGGGGCACCGGGGAGCTGTTTTTT.

The V gene is TRBV6-1, the J gene TRBJ1-1; D is perhaps TRBD1 (5 bases). Between the trimmed V and J ends, which lost 7 bases and 7 bases, there was a span of 19 bases. Germline V gene lookup returns CDR1 MNHNS and CDR2 SASEGT. The CDR3 is 14 amino acids. CDR3 protein: CASNLDGDQLEAFF. CDR3 in DNA: TGTGCCAGCAACCTAGACGGGGACCAACTTGAAGCTTTCTTT.

The gene calls are TRBV4-3 and TRBJ1-1, with no clear D. CDR1 and CDR2 (germline): LGHNA, YSLEER. The CDR3 spans 20 residues. V shed 0 bases and J shed 0 bases, with 23 bases lying between them. CDR3 coding DNA: TGCGCCAGCAGCCAAGATCCGGGAAGCGGAGCCTACCTCTTGAACACTGAAGCTTTCTTT. It is translated as CASSQDPGSGAYLLNTEAFF.

The genes are TRBV14 and TRBJ2-5; D perhaps matches TRBD2 (6 bases). This CDR3 region has 17 residues. The V gene lost 2 bases and the J gene lost 4 bases, with 20 bases spanning the gap. The germline V gene has CDR1 SGHDN and CDR2 FVKESK. CDR3 residues: CASSQSRWGVLTETQYF. For the CDR3, the DNA is TGTGCCAGCAGCCAATCTCGATGGGGGGTGTTAACAGAGACCCAGTACTTC.

This chain joins TRBV5-6 and TRBJ2-7; weak D call: TRBD2 (5 bases). V was pared by 1 base and J by 5 bases, with 13 bases between. This CDR3 is 14 amino acids long. Germline CDR1 and CDR2: SGHDT and YYEEEE. The CDR3: CASSLRGQADEQYF. CDR3 nucleotides: TGTGCCAGCAGCTTGAGAGGGCAAGCGGACGAGCAGTACTTC. The whole variable domain, filled in from reference TRBV5-6 and TRBJ2-7, reads DAGVTQSPTHLIKTRGQQVTLRCSPKSGHDTVSWYQQALGQGPQFIFQYYEEEERQRGNFPDRFSGHQFPNYSSELNVNALLLGDSALYLCASSLRGQADEQYFGPGTRLTVT.

This clone was detected only once. As DNA, the CDR3 is TGTGCCAGCAGCGTGCCTCGGGACAGGGCTGGCCAAGAGACCCAGTACTTC. Translation: CASSVPRDRAGQETQYF. The chain employs TRBV21-1 and TRBJ2-5; the table's TRBD1 call for D was not verified on the DNA. TRBV21-1 is listed as a pseudogene. This CDR3 has 17 amino acids.

V and J are TRBV10-1 and TRBJ1-1; 7 nucleotides agree with TRBD1. The CDR3 sequence is 13 residues long. The ends lost 5 bases at V and 5 bases at J; junction bases unmatched: 5. Germline CDR1 reads WNHNN; CDR2 reads SYGVQD (reference sequence). The CDR3 sequence is CASSKQGRTEAFF. DNA of the CDR3: TGCGCCAGCAGTAAACAGGGGCGAACTGAAGCTTTCTTT.

As to this clone: At the DNA level, this CDR3 is encoded by other sequences in the same sample as well. The chain couples TRBV7-9 to TRBJ2-3, with D uncertain. V was pared by 0 bases and J by 4 bases, with 5 bases between. The germline V gene encodes CDR1 SEHNR and CDR2 FQNEAQ (reference sequence). CDR3 length equals 13 residues. The CDR3 DNA sequence: TGTGCCAGCAGCTTAGCAGGGCCAGATACGCAGTATTTT. This gives the protein CASSLAGPDTQYF.

The chain has TRBV7-2 and TRBJ1-5, with 7 bases aligning to TRBD1. CDR1 and CDR2 (germline): SGHTA, FQGNSA. Unmatched junction bases numbered 10, after V lost 5 bases and J lost 3 bases. This CDR3 contains 16 residues. CDR3 loop: CASSRSAGTVNQPQHF. In DNA form, the CDR3 reads TGTGCCAGCAGCCGTAGCGCCGGGACAGTCAATCAGCCCCAGCATTTT.

The V and J genes are TRBV6-5 and TRBJ1-6; D unclear. The CDR3 length is 15 residues. Trimming removed 2 bases at V and 10 bases at J, with 15 bases between. Germline-derived CDR1 and CDR2 are MNHEY and SVGAGI. CDR3 nucleotides: TGTGCCAGCAGTTACGACGAGGGCGCAGGATCACCCCTCCACTTT. As protein: CASSYDEGAGSPLHF.